This record covers a single T cell receptor (beta chain). This sample is part of a study of control samples from healthy donors and cancer patients. TCRdb's table, derived via immunoSEQ multiplex PCR, lists solely in-frame clones and lacks some. Among 90,000 to 150,000 clones listed, approximately 89% were seen once. Germline assignment: CDR1 DFQATT and CDR2 SNEGSKA (reference sequence). The CDR3 is made up of 15 amino acids. Trimming took off 3 bases at V and 5 bases at J, with 19 bases between the two ends. The receptor's source is a man aged 35 to 55 in good health. Sequencing was done on a sample of blood. The chain couples TRBV20-1 to TRBJ2-5, with D possibly being TRBD2 (6 bases). Written as DNA, the CDR3 is TGCAGTGCTAGTTATGGGCGCGGGACTGTCGAGACCCAGTACTTC. Translating it yields CSASYGRGTVETQYF.